This TCR beta chain came from a study of blood T cell repertoires in COVID-19. At the level of the study: The United States, Italy and Spain were the sources of the acute and convalescent COVID-19 samples.

About this clone itself: Mismatch with germline at one junction end may stem from a read error.

The CDR3 is 15 amino acids. Germline V gives CDR1 SEHNR, CDR2 FQNEAQ (reference sequence). Generated by immunoSEQ multiplex PCR, the TCRdb table keeps only in-frame clones and is missing some. The repertoire holds 130,000 or so clones, with around 89% as singletons. The sequence was obtained from a man between 65 and 79 years old with active or convalescent COVID-19. The chain uses TRBV7-9 and TRBJ2-1; 10 positions match TRBD2. The sequenced material came from peripheral blood. The CDR3 region is CASSLDPAGGRCCIF. CDR3 nucleotides: TGTGCCAGCAGCTTAGATCCAGCGGGAGGGCGATGCTGTATCTTC.